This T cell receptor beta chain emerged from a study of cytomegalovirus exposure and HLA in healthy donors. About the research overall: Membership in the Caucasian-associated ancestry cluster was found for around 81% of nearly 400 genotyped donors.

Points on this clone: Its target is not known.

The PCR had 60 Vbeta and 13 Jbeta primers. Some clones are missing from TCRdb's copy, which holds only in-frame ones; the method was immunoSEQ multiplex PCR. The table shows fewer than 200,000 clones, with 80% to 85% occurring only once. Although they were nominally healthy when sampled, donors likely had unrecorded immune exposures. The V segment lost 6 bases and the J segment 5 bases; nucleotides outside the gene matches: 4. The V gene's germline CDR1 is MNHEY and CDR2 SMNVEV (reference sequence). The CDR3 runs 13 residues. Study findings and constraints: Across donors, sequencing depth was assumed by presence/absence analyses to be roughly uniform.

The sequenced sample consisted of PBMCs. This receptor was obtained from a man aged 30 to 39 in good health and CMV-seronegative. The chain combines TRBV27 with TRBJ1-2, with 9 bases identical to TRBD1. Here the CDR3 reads CASSPDRGYGYTF. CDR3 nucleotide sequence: TGTGCCAGCAGCCCGGACAGGGGTTATGGCTACACCTTC.